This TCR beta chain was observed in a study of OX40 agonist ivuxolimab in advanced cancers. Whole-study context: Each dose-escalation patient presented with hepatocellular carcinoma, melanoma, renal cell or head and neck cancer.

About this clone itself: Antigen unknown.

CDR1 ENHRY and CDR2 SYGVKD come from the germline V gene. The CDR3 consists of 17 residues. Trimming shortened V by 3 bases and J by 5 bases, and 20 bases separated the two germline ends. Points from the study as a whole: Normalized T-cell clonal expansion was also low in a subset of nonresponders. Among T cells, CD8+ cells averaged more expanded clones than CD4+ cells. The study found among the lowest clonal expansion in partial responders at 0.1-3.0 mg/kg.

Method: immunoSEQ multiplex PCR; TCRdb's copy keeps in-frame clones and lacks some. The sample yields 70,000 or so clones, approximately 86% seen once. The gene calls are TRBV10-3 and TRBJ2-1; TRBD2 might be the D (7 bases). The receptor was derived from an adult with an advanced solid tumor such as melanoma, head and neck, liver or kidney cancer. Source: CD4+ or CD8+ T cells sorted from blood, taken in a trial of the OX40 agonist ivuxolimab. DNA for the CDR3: TGTGCCATCAGTGATCTCGGACTAGGGGACACACACAATGAGCAGTTCTTC. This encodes CAISDLGLGDTHNEQFF.